A single sample is the source of the 21 T cell receptor beta chains below, sequenced in a study of T cell responses to AZD1222 COVID-19 vaccine (dated by TCRdb to 2020 to 2023). The time point label, read with the paper, signifies: baseline before first vaccination. The library was made by the immunoSEQ multiplex PCR assay. The source is immuneACCESS, and TCRdb retained only in-frame sequences with V and J called. Part of the clones is not carried over; for the studies checked, unresolved V genes explain less than half of this, and the remainder is unexplained. The sample table shows around 150,000 clones, and 94% are seen once. Approximately 0.6% of the sample belongs to the ten largest clones. Sequenced here: peripheral blood, sampled on day 0 of AZD1222 vaccination. The receptor source for this set is an adult in good health.

This chain joins TRBV19 and TRBJ1-5; D ambiguous. This CDR3 comprises 14 residues. Germline V CDR1 and CDR2: LNHDA, SQIVND (reference sequence). Trimming left V 2 bases short and J 9 bases short, with 14 bases between. Here the CDR3 reads CASSIRERKGPQHF. Here the CDR3 DNA reads TGTGCCAGTAGTATAAGGGAACGTAAGGGGCCCCAGCATTTT.

V gene TRBV24-1 combines with J gene TRBJ2-1; 10 nucleotides match TRBD2. V lost 2 bases to trimming and J lost 8 bases; unmatched junction nucleotides: 11. The germline V gene encodes CDR1 KGHDR and CDR2 SFDVKD. This CDR3 comprises 17 residues. DNA of the CDR3: TGTGCCACCAGTGATTGGGCAGCGGGAGGGCTCCGCGATGAGCAGTTCTTC. Its translation is CATSDWAAGGLRDEQFF.

The V and J genes are TRBV2 and TRBJ1-1, with D perhaps matching TRBD1 (5 bases). Trimming left V 6 bases short and J 8 bases short, with 13 bases between. The CDR3 is made up of 12 amino acids. Germline loops: CDR1 SNHLY, CDR2 FYNNEI. This chain's CDR3 is CASRGRPAEAFF. For the CDR3, the DNA is TGTGCCAGCAGGGGGCGGCCCGCCGAAGCTTTCTTT.

The gene calls are TRBV7-9 and TRBJ1-4, with D perhaps TRBD1 (5 bases). The CDR3 spans 12 residues. V was trimmed by 1 base and J by 8 bases, leaving 5 bases between them. Germline V gene lookup returns CDR1 SEHNR and CDR2 FQNEAQ (reference sequence). DNA of the CDR3: TGTGCCAGCAGCTTAGGGACAGAAAAACTGTTTTTT. Translating it yields CASSLGTEKLFF.

The chain joins TRBV5-1 to TRBJ2-7; D might be TRBD2 (6 bases). Germline CDR1 SGHRS, CDR2 YFSETQ. The V end lost 0 bases, the J end lost 7 bases, and 20 bases lay between the germline ends. This CDR3 comprises 16 residues. CDR3 DNA sequence: TGCGCCAGCAGCTTGGAAAGGGGCGGGAACCTGATTGAGCAGTACTTC. This sequence encodes CASSLERGGNLIEQYF.

CDR3 bases: TGTGCCAGCAGCTTGAACGGACAGGGAACAGATACGCAGTATTTT. Protein sequence: CASSLNGQGTDTQYF. The rearrangement joins TRBV5-5 to TRBJ2-3, with 8 bases fitting TRBD1. V dropped 1 base and J dropped 3; count of bases not matched to a gene: 4. Germline V gene lookup returns CDR1 SGHKS and CDR2 YYEKEE (reference sequence). This CDR3 contains 15 residues.

This clone was picked up a small number of times. The chain carries TRBV3-1 (or the pseudogene TRBV3-2) and TRBJ1-2; TRBD1 is a possible D gene (5 bases). Germline V lookup: CDR1 LGHDT, CDR2 YNNKEL (reference sequence). The length of the CDR3 is 13 residues. V shed 0 bases and J shed 5 bases, with 7 bases lying between them. The CDR3 spells CASSQDGTYGYTF. The CDR3 DNA follows: TGTGCCAGCAGCCAAGACGGGACTTATGGCTACACCTTC.

The V and J genes are TRBV25-1 and TRBJ2-1; tentative D call: TRBD2 (6 bases). From germline, CDR1 is MGHDK and CDR2 SYGVNS. The CDR3 has 13 residues. Trimming stripped 4 bases from V and 7 bases from J, with 11 bases between. CDR3 coding DNA: TGTGCCAGCAGTGCGCCAGGGAGGAATGAGCAGTTCTTC. This encodes CASSAPGRNEQFF.

Only one count was recorded for this clone. The rearrangement uses TRBV13 and TRBJ2-3, with 7 nucleotides matching TRBD2. Per germline, CDR1 PRHDT and CDR2 FYEKMQ (reference sequence). Losses at the gene ends were 4 bases for V and 4 bases for J; bases not matched to a gene: 11. The CDR3 is 16 amino acids. The CDR3 sequence: CASSSTSAGAADTQYF. Here the CDR3 DNA reads TGTGCCAGCAGCTCCACCTCGGCGGGAGCAGCAGATACGCAGTATTTT.

The chain joins TRBV10-3 to TRBJ2-1, with TRBD2 matching over 8 bases. The CDR3 spans 16 residues. CDR1 is ENHRY and CDR2 is SYGVKD in the germline V gene. V was clipped by 4 bases and J by 7 bases; unmatched bases: 12. The CDR3 reads CAISVRGREAGNEQFF. Here the CDR3 DNA reads TGTGCCATCAGTGTCCGAGGGCGGGAGGCGGGGAATGAGCAGTTCTTC.

This rearrangement joins TRBV12-5 to TRBJ2-7; D is ambiguous. Trimming removed 1 base at V and 4 bases at J, with 5 bases between. The CDR3 is 12 amino acids. CDR1 and CDR2 from the germline V gene are LGHNT and FRNRAP. CDR3 in DNA: TGTGCTAGTGGTTTGGACGGTTACGAGCAGTACTTC. This codes for CASGLDGYEQYF.

This clone was seen a single time. This sequence joins TRBV12-5 and TRBJ2-3; weak D call: TRBD2 (6 bases). From germline, CDR1 is LGHNT and CDR2 FRNRAP. The CDR3 totals 14 residues. The V and J ends lost 4 bases and 0 bases respectively, with 8 bases between them. The CDR3, as DNA: TGTGCTAGTGGTTCGGGACTCAGCACAGATACGCAGTATTTT. Protein product: CASGSGLSTDTQYF.

V usage is TRBV7-8 and J usage is TRBJ1-1; D is undetermined. Germline lookup yields CDR1 SGHVS and CDR2 FQNEAQ. V was clipped by 0 bases and J by 2 bases, with 7 bases between them. The CDR3 contains 14 residues. DNA for the CDR3: TGTGCCAGCAGCTTAGCGCAGACCAACACTGAAGCTTTCTTT. Translated: CASSLAQTNTEAFF.

This clone was counted a single time. The rearrangement uses TRBV19 and TRBJ1-2; D uncertain. CDR1 and CDR2 (germline): LNHDA, SQIVND (reference sequence). V shed 3 bases and J shed 4 bases, with 12 bases lying between them. This CDR3 is built from 14 residues. CDR3 nucleotides: TGTGCCAGTAGTATGCGCCAGGAGAGCTATGGCTACACCTTC. Protein product: CASSMRQESYGYTF.

The chain recombines TRBV5-5 with TRBJ2-3, with unresolved D. The CDR3 runs to 13 residues. The germline V gene encodes CDR1 SGHKS and CDR2 YYEKEE (reference sequence). V was pared by 2 bases and J by 6 bases, with 10 bases between. The DNA of the CDR3 is TGTGCCAGCAGCTTTGCCGCCCGTGATACGCAGTATTTT. It is translated as CASSFAARDTQYF.

The V call is TRBV19, the J call TRBJ2-5; D assignment may be TRBD1 or TRBD2 (6 bases each). CDR3 size: 16 residues. Germline CDR1 is LNHDA and CDR2 is SQIVND (reference sequence). The germline V and J ends were trimmed by 5 bases and 5 bases, with 21 bases remaining between them. The CDR3 DNA reads as TGTGCCAGTAGTCTACCCGGGAACGGGGGCAGGGAGACCCAGTACTTC. Translating it yields CASSLPGNGGRETQYF.

The chain links TRBV7-8 to TRBJ1-1; D is perhaps TRBD1 (5 bases). CDR3 length: 14 amino acids. Germline V lookup: CDR1 SGHVS, CDR2 FQNEAQ. Between the trimmed V and J ends, which lost 5 bases and 6 bases, there was a span of 16 bases. The CDR3 DNA follows: TGTGCCAGCAGCCCCAGGGAGGGGTCAGCTGAAGCTTTCTTT. Amino acid sequence: CASSPREGSAEAFF.

The chain has TRBV4-2 and TRBJ2-3; TRBD2 might be the D (6 bases). CDR1 LGHNA and CDR2 YNFKEQ come from the germline V gene. Trimming removed 0 bases at V and 1 base at J, with 11 bases between. This CDR3 region has 16 residues. In DNA form, the CDR3 reads TGTGCCAGCAGCCAAGAACTAGCATCGGGCACAGATACGCAGTATTTT. It specifies CASSQELASGTDTQYF.

The chain recombines TRBV11-2 with TRBJ2-7; D possibly uses TRBD1 or TRBD2 (5 bases each). The CDR3 runs 13 residues. V was shortened by 0 bases and J by 2 bases, with 5 bases between the two germline ends. The germline V gene encodes CDR1 SGHAT and CDR2 FQNNGV. This CDR3 is CASSLEGAYEQYF. DNA of the CDR3: TGTGCCAGCAGCTTAGAGGGGGCCTACGAGCAGTACTTC.

The rearrangement uses TRBV7-3 and TRBJ2-4, with no clear D. The germline V gene encodes CDR1 SGHTA and CDR2 FQGTGA. CDR3 size: 13 residues. V lost 7 bases and J lost 3, with 10 bases in between. Here the CDR3 reads CASIGASKNIQYF. The CDR3 DNA reads as TGTGCCAGCATTGGAGCCAGCAAAAACATTCAGTACTTC.

The chain employs TRBV27 and TRBJ1-1; 8 bases agree with TRBD1. After removal of 3 bases from V and 4 bases from J, the junction contained 10 bases not matched to a gene. CDR3 length: 16 residues. Germline values: CDR1 MNHEY, CDR2 SMNVEV (reference sequence). As DNA, the CDR3 is TGTGCCAGCAGTTTTCTCACCCAGGGGGCGAGCACTGAAGCTTTCTTT. It codes for CASSFLTQGASTEAFF.